Sequencing of this T cell receptor (beta chain) was carried out in a study of blood T cell repertoires in COVID-19. Study-wide background: COVID-19 samples collected from the United States, Italy and Spain covered acute and convalescent phases. PBMCs, B-cell-depleted T cells, or T cells provided the cDNA or gDNA that made up the material.

In the original workflow: Nucleated cell counts were estimated from reference gene primer amplification. Measured with immunoSEQ multiplex PCR; TCRdb has only the in-frame clones, and not every one. The DNA gave D and trimming, while V, J and clone size come from that table. The sample records some 130,000 clones, about 89% being singletons. J lost 5 bases, V lost 3 bases, and 6 bases had no gene match. Germline CDR1 LGHNA, CDR2 YSLEER. This CDR3 spans 16 amino acids. The sample taken for sequencing was peripheral blood. The V and J genes are TRBV4-3 and TRBJ2-5, with 13 bases aligning to TRBD2. The source is a man between 60 and 75 years old with active or convalescent COVID-19. The CDR3: CASSQELAGGPETQYF. The CDR3 nucleotides are TGCGCCAGCAGCCAGGAACTAGCGGGGGGGCCTGAGACCCAGTACTTC.